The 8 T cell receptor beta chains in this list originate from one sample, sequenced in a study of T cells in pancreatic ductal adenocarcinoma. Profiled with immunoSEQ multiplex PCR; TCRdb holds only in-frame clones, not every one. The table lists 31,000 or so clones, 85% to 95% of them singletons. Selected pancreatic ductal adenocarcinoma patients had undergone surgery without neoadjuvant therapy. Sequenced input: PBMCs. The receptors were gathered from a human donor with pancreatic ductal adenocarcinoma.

CDR3 loop: CATSRGTGEQPQHF. The CDR3 nucleotides read TGTGCCACCAGCAGAGGGACAGGGGAACAGCCCCAGCATTTT. The chain combines TRBV15 with TRBJ1-5; 9 nucleotides align to TRBD1. CDR1 is LNHNV and CDR2 is YYDKDF in the germline V gene (reference sequence). The CDR3 loop spans 14 amino acids. V was pared by 1 base and J by 7 bases, with 2 bases of the junction left unmatched.

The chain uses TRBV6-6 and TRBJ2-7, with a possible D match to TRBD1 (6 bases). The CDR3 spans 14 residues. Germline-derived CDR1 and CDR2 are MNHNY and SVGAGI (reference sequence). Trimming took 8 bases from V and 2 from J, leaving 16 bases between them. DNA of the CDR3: TGTGCCAGCCTGGATTCCGGGACAACCTACGAGCAGTACTTC. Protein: CASLDSGTTYEQYF.

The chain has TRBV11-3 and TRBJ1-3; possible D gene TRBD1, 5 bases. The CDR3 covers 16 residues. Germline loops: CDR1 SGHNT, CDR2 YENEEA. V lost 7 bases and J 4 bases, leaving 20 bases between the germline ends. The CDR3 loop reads CASTISQASAGNTIYF. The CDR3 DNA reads TGTGCCAGCACCATCTCACAGGCCTCGGCCGGAAACACCATATATTTT.

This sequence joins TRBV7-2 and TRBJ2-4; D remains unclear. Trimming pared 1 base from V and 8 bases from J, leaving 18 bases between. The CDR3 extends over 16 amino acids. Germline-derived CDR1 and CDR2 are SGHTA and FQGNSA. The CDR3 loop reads CASSLGVHFRFDIQYF. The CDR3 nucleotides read TGTGCCAGCAGCTTAGGGGTCCATTTTAGGTTTGACATTCAGTACTTC. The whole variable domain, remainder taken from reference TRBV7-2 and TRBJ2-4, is GAGVSQSPSNKVTEKGKDVELRCDPISGHTALYWYRQSLGQGLEFLIYFQGNSAPDKSGLPSDRFSAERTGGSVSTLTIQRTQQEDSAVYLCASSLGVHFRFDIQYFGAGTRLSVL.

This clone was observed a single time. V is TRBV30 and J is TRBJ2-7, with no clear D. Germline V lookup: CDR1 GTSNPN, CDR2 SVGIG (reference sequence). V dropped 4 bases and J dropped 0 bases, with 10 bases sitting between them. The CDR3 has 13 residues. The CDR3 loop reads CAWNPGTSYEQYF. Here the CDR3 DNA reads TGTGCCTGGAACCCCGGTACCTCCTACGAGCAGTACTTC.

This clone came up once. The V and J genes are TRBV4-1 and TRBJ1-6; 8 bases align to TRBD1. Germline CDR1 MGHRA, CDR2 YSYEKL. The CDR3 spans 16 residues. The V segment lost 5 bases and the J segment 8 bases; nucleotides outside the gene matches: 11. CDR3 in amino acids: CASSEWWGQADSPLHF. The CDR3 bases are TGCGCCAGCAGCGAATGGTGGGGACAGGCTGATTCACCCCTCCACTTT.

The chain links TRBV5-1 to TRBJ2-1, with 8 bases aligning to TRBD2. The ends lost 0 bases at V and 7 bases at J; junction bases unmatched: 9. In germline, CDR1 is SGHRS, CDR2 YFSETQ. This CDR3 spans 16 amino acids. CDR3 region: CASSLDASGWLNEQFF. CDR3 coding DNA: TGCGCCAGCAGCTTGGACGCTAGCGGGTGGTTGAATGAGCAGTTCTTC.

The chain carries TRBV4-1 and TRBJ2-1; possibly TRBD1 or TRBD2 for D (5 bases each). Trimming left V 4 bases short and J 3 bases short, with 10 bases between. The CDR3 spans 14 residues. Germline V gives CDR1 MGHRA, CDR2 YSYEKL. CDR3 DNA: TGCGCCAGCAGCCGTGGGACGGACTACAATGAGCAGTTCTTC. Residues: CASSRGTDYNEQFF.